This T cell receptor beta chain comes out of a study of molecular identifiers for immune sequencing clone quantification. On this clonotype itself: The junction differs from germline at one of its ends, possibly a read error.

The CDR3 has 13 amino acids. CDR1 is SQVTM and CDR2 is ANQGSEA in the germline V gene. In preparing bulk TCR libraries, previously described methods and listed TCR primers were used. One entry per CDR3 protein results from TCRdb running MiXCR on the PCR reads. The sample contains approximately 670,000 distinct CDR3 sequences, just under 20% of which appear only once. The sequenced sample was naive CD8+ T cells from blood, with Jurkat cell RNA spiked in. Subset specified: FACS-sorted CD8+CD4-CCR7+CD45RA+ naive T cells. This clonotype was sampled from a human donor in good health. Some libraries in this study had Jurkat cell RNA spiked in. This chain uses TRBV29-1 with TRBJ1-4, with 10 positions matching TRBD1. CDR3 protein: CSVGTGESENLFF. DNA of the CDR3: TGCAGCGTCGGGACAGGGGAAAGTGAAAACCTGTTCTTT.